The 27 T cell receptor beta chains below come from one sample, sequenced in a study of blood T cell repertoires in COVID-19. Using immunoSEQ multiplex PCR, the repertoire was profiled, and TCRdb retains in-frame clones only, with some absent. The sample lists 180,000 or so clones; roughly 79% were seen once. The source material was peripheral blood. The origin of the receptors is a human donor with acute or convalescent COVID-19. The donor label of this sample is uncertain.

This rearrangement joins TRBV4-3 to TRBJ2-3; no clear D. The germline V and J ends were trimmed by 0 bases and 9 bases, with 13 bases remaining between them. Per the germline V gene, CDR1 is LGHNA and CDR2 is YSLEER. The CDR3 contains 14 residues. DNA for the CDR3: TGCGCCAGCAGCCAAGACCCCTACCTGTTAACGCAGTATTTT. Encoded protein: CASSQDPYLLTQYF.

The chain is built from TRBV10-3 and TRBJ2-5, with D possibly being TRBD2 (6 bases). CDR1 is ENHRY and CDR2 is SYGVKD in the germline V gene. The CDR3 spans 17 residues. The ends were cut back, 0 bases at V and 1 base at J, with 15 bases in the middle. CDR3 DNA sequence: TGTGCCATCAGTGAGTCGATGGGGGTAGCGGTCCAAGAGACCCAGTACTTC. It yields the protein CAISESMGVAVQETQYF.

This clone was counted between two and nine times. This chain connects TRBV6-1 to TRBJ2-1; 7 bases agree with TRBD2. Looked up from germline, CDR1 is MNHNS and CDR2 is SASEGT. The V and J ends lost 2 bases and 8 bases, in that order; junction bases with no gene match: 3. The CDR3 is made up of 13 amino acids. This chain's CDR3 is CASSEWGGDEQFF. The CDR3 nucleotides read TGTGCCAGCAGTGAATGGGGGGGGGATGAGCAGTTCTTC.

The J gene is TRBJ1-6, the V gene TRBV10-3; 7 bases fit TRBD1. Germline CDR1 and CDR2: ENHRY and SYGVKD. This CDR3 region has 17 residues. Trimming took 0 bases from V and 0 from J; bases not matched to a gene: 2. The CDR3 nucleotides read TGTGCCATCAGTGAGTCGGGACAGAGCTCCTATAATTCACCCCTCCACTTT. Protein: CAISESGQSSYNSPLHF.

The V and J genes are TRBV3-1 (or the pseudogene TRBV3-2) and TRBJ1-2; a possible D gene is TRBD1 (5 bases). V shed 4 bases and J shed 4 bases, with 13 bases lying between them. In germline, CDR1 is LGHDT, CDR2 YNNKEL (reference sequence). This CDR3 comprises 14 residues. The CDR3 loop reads CASSRDRGGYGYTF. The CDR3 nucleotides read TGTGCCAGCAGCCGAGACCGCGGGGGCTATGGCTACACCTTC.

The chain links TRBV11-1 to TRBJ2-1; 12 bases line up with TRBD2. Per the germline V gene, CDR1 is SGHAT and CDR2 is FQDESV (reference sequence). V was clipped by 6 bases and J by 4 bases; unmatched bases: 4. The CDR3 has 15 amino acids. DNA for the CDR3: TGTGCCAGCAGTCCCGGGACTAGCGGGTACAATGAGCAGTTCTTC. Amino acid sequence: CASSPGTSGYNEQFF.

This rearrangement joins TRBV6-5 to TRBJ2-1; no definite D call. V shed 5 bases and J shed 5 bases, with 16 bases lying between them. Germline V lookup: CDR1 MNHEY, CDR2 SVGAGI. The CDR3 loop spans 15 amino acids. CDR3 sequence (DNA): TGTGCCAGCAGTCCTCGGGTTCAACTAAACAATGAGCAGTTCTTC. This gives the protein CASSPRVQLNNEQFF.

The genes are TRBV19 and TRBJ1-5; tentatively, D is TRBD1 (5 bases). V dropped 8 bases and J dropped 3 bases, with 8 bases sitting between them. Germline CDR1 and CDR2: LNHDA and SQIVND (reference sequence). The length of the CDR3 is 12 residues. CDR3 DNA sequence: TGTGCCAGTGGACACGTCAATCAGCCCCAGCATTTT. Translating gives CASGHVNQPQHF.

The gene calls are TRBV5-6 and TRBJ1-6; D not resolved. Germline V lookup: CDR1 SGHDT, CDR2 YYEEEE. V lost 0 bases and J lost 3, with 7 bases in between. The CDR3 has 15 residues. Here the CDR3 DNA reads TGTGCCAGCAGCTTGGGGCCATTCTATAATTCACCCCTCCACTTT. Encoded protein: CASSLGPFYNSPLHF.

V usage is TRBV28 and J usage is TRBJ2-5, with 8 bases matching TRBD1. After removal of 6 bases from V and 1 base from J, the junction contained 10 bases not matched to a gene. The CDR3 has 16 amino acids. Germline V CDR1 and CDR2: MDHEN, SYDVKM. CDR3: CASSQGAAGGQETQYF. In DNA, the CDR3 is TGTGCCAGCAGCCAGGGGGCGGCGGGTGGCCAAGAGACCCAGTACTTC.

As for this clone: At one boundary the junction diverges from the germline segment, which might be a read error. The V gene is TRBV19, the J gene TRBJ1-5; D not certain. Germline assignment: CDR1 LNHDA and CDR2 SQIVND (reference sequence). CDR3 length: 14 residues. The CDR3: CASSMVGSNQPQHF. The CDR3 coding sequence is TGTGCCAGTAGTATGGTGGGGAGCAATCAACCCCAGCATTTT.

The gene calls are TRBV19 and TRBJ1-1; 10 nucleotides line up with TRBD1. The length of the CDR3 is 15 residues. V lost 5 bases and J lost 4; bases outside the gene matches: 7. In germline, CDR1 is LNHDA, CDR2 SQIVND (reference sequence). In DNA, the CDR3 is TGTGCCAGTAGTGCGGGACAGGGGTTGAGCACTGAAGCTTTCTTT. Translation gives CASSAGQGLSTEAFF.

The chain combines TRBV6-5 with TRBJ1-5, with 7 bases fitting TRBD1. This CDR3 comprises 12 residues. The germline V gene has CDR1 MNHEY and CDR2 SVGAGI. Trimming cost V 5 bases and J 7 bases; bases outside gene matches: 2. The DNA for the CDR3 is TGTGCCAGCAGTCTCAGGGGGCAGCCCCAGCATTTT. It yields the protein CASSLRGQPQHF.

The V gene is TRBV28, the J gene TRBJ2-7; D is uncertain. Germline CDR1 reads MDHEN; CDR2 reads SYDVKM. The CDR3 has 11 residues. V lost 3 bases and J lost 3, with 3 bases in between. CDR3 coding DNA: TGTGCCAGCAGTTTTCACTACGAGCAGTACTTC. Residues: CASSFHYEQYF.

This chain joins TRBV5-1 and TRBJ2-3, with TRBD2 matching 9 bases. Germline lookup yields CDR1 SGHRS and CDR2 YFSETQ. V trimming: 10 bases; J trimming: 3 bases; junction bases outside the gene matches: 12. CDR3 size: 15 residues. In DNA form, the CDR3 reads TGCGCCTCCTGTTCTAGCGGGATAGAGACAGATACGCAGTATTTT. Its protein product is CASCSSGIETDTQYF.

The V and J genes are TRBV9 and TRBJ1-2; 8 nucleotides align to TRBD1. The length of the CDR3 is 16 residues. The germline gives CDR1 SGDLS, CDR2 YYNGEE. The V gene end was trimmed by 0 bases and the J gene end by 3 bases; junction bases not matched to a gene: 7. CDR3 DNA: TGTGCCAGCAGCGTAGCTCCAGGGGGCTTCGACTATGGCTACACCTTC. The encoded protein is CASSVAPGGFDYGYTF.

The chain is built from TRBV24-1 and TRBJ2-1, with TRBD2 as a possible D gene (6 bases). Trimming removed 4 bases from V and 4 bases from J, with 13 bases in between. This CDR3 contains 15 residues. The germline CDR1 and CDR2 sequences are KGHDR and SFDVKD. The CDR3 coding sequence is TGTGCCACCAGTGACCCCGGACTAATTTACAATGAGCAGTTCTTC. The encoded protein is CATSDPGLIYNEQFF.

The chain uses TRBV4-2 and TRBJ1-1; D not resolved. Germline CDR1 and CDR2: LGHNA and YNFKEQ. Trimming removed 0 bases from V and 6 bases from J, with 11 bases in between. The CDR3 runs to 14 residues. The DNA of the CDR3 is TGTGCCAGCAGCCAAGATCGGAGGTCCGCTGAAGCTTTCTTT. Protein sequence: CASSQDRRSAEAFF.

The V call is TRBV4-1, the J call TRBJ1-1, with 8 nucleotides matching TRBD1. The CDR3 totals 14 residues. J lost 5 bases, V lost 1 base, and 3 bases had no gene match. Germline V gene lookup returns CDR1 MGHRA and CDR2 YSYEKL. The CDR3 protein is CASSQVNRGTEAFF. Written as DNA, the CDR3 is TGCGCCAGCAGCCAAGTTAACAGGGGGACTGAAGCTTTCTTT.

This CDR3 is CSVVTPEAFF. CDR3 sequence (DNA): TGCAGCGTTGTTACACCTGAAGCTTTCTTT. The rearrangement joins TRBV29-1 to TRBJ1-1; no definite D call. Per germline, CDR1 SQVTM and CDR2 ANQGSEA. The V and J ends lost 4 bases and 6 bases respectively, with 6 bases between them. The CDR3 runs 10 residues.

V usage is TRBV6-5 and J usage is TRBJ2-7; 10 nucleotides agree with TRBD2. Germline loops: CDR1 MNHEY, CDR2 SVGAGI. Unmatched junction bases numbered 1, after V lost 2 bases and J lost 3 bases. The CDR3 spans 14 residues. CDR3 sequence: CASSYQREGYEQYF. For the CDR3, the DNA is TGTGCCAGCAGTTACCAGCGGGAGGGCTACGAGCAGTACTTC.

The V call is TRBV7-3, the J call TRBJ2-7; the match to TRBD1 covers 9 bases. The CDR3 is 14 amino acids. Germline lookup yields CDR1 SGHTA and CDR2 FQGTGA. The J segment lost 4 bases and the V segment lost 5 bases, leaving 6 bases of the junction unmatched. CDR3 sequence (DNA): TGTGCCAGCAGCCAGGACAGGGGTTCGTACGAGCAGTACTTC. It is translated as CASSQDRGSYEQYF.

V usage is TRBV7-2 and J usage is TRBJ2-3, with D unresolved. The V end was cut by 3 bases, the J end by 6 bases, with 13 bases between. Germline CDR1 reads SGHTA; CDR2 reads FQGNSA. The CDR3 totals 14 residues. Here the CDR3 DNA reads TGTGCCAGCAGCTTCACCTCCGGAGCCGATACGCAGTATTTT. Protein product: CASSFTSGADTQYF. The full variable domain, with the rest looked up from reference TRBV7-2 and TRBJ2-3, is GAGVSQSPSNKVTEKGKDVELRCDPISGHTALYWYRQSLGQGLEFLIYFQGNSAPDKSGLPSDRFSAERTGGSVSTLTIQRTQQEDSAVYLCASSFTSGADTQYFGPGTRLTVL.

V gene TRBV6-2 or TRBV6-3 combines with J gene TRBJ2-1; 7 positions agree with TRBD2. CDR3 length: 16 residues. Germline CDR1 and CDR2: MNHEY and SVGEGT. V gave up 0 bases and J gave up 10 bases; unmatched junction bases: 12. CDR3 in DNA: TGTGCCAGCAGTTACTCGGCGGGAGTCGCCCGTGTAGAGCAGTTCTTC. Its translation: CASSYSAGVARVEQFF.

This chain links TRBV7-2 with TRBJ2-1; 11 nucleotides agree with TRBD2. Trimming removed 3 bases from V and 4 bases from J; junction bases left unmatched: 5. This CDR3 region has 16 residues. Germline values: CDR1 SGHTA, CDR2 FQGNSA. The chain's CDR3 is CASSLPGTSGYNEQFF. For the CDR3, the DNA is TGTGCCAGCAGCTTGCCTGGGACTAGCGGTTACAATGAGCAGTTCTTC.

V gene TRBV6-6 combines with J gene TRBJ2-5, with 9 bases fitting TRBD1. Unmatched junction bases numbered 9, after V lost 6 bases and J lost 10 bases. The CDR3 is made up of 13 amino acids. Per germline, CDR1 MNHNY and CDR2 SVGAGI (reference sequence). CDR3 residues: CASRRQGVMIQYF. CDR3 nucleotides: TGTGCCAGCAGAAGACAGGGGGTCATGATCCAGTACTTC.

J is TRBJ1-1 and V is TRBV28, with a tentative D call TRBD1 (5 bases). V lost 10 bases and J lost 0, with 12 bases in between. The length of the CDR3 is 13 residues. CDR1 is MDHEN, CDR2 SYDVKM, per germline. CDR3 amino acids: CATYQTVNTEAFF. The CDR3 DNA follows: TGTGCCACCTACCAGACAGTGAACACTGAAGCTTTCTTT. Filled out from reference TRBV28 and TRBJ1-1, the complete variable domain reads DVKVTQSSRYLVKRTGEKVFLECVQDMDHENMFWYRQDPGLGLRLIYFSYDVKMKEKGDIPEGYSVSREKKERFSLILESASTNQTSMYLCATYQTVNTEAFFGQGTRLTVV.